This TCR beta chain was retrieved from a study of regulatory T cells in long-lasting Graves disease. This clonotype was seen a handful of times. One end of the junction varies from germline; a read error may be responsible. Germline values: CDR1 MNHEY, CDR2 SVGAGI. CDR3 length: 17 amino acids. Time point denoted: persistent/refractory GD, antithyroid drugs over 5 years with positive TRAb. Preparation of the TCR library used RNA extracted from PBMCs. Arm-PCR of CDR3 regions and iRepertoire HTBI primers were used to build TCR beta libraries. TCRdb reanalysed the multiplex PCR reads using MiXCR and keeps one entry per CDR3 protein. Of under 450,000 distinct CDR3 sequences listed, roughly 25% were seen once; the top ten hold around 30%.

The sample in question was peripheral blood mononuclear cells (PBMCs), obtained when the disease was refractory, from a patient treated with antithyroid drugs. This receptor was taken from a woman aged 40 to 50 with Graves disease. V and J are TRBV6-5 and TRBJ2-5; 7 nucleotides agree with TRBD1. The CDR3 reads CASSYYRGGAGSETQYF. In DNA, the CDR3 is TGTGCCAGCAGCTACTATCGAGGGGGCGCGGGTTCGGAGACCCAGTACTTC.